This T cell receptor beta chain originates from a study of cytomegalovirus exposure and HLA in healthy donors. The CDR3 extends over 13 amino acids. Trimming pared 5 bases from V and 6 bases from J, leaving 13 bases between. Germline V gene sequence: CDR1 ENHRY, CDR2 SYGVKD. The PCR used 60 Vbeta and 13 Jbeta primers. Assay used: immunoSEQ multiplex PCR; TCRdb lists only in-frame clones, some missing. The sample carries roughly 130,000 clones, 74% recorded once. Study-wide points: Later analysis demonstrated an association between a missense DCLRE1C variant and TCR beta V- and J-gene trimming. Rarity held for most TCR sequences, but there were some public TCRs that occurred in many donors.

In the case of this clone: Its cognate antigen is unknown.

The chain has TRBV10-3 and TRBJ1-2, with D hard to call. Sequencing input: PBMCs. The TCR was taken from a woman aged 50 to 65 in good health and CMV-seropositive. The CDR3 spells CAISLALSNGYTF. The CDR3 coding sequence is TGTGCCATCAGTCTCGCACTGTCGAATGGCTACACCTTC.